This TCR beta chain appears in the sequencing data of a study of vaccination and CD4 T cells after COVID-19. Background on the study: In culture, cells were exposed to overlapping spike peptides from SARS-CoV-2, HCoV-NL63, HCoV-OC43 and HCoV-229E. Study-wide findings and caveats: Reactive clonotype counts went from median roughly 19 after infection to 30 to 45 after vaccination, nonsignificantly.

V lost 4 bases, J lost 8 bases, and 18 bases lay in between. Germline V gene lookup returns CDR1 MNHEY and CDR2 SMNVEV (reference sequence). The CDR3 contains 16 residues. Points on this clonotype: Its antigen is as yet unknown.

The Oncomine TCR Beta short-read assay was applied to DNA of cultured CD4+ T cells. Using its own MiXCR run on the PCR reads, TCRdb lists one record per CDR3 protein. The sample has about 14,000 distinct CDR3 sequences, roughly three fifths seen once. Specified treatment: approximately nine-day PBMC culture with coronavirus spike peptide pools or control peptides (ViraFEST assay). The ViraFEST method relied on peptide pools to expand antigen-specific T cells, followed by TCR sequencing. Material for sequencing was CD4+ T cells from blood, cultured in vitro. This receptor was obtained from a human donor who had recovered from COVID-19. The rearrangement links TRBV27 to TRBJ1-6; a weak D match, TRBD1 (6 bases). CDR3 sequence (DNA): TGTGCCAGCAGTTCCCCACGGACAGTGTGGGATTCACCCCTCCACTTT. This encodes CASSSPRTVWDSPLHF.